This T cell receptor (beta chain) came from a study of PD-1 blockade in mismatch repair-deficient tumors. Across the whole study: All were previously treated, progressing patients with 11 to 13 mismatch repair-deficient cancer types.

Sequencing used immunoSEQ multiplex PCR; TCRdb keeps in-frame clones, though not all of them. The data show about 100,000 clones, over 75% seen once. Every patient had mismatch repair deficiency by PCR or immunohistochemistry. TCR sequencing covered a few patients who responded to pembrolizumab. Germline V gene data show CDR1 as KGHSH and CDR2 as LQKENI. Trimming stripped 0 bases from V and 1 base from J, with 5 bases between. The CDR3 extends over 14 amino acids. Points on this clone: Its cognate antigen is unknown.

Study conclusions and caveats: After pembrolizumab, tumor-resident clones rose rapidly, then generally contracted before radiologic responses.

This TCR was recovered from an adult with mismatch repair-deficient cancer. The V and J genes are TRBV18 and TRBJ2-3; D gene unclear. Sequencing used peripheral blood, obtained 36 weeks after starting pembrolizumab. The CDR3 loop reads CASSPPGRTDTQYF. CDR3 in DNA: TGTGCCAGCTCACCACCAGGGCGCACAGATACGCAGTATTTT.